Listed below are T cell receptor beta chains from one sample, sequenced in a study of T cell responses to AZD1222 COVID-19 vaccine. Using immunoSEQ multiplex PCR, the repertoire was profiled, and TCRdb retains in-frame clones only, with some absent. Of around 100,000 clones in the sample, 90% are singletons; the top ten hold about 8.4%. This specimen consisted of peripheral blood, obtained on day 0 of AZD1222 vaccination. These receptors came from an adult in good health. The CDR3 runs from the conserved cysteine through the conserved F or W. A D gene is named only where the DNA matches it firmly. The size entry is marked missing in some rows and otherwise reads once, few, many or a size class.

TRBJ2-7	13	NA	NA	TRBV4-1	TGCGCCAGCAGCCCCCAGCGGAACTACGAGCAGTACTTC	CASSPQRNYEQYF
TRBJ1-3	13	NA	once	TRBV2	TGTGCCACCCAGCGGGGGGCGGGAAACACCATATATTTT	CATQRGAGNTIYF
TRBJ1-2	14	TRBD1	few	TRBV5-1	TGCGCCAGCAGCGCGGCCGGACAGGGTCGTGGCTACACCTTC	CASSAAGQGRGYTF
TRBJ1-5	16	NA	NA	TRBV5-8	TGTGCCAGCAGCAACCCTCTTATAACCTGGGGTCAGCCCCAGCATTTT	CASSNPLITWGQPQHF
TRBJ2-3	12	NA	NA	TRBV7-9	TGTGCCAGCCACAGGGGAGGAGATACGCAGTATTTT	CASHRGGDTQYF
TRBJ2-3	14	NA	NA	TRBV19	TGCGCCAGTAGCCATGGCCAGTTCACAGATACGCAGTATTTT	CASSHGQFTDTQYF
TRBJ1-5	15	NA	NA	TRBV6-5	TGTGCCAGCAGTCCCCAAAAGGGTAGCAATCAGCCCCAGCATTTT	CASSPQKGSNQPQHF
TRBJ1-2	15	NA	NA	TRBV5-4	TGTGCCAGCAGCTTCGTCTCTGCGGGACGGGCTGGCTACACCTTC	CASSFVSAGRAGYTF
TRBJ1-1	14	TRBD1	NA	TRBV5-1	TGCGCCAGCAGACCTGACAGGGGGAACACTGAAGCTTTCTTT	CASRPDRGNTEAFF
TRBJ1-1	11	NA	few	TRBV7-9	TGTGCCAGCAGCTCCGGACTGGGGGCTTTCTTT	CASSSGLGAFF
TRBJ1-4	15	NA	NA	TRBV9	TGTGCCAGCAGCGTATCCACCGGAGGGAGGGAAAAACTGTTTTTT	CASSVSTGGREKLFF
TRBJ2-7	13	TRBD1	NA	TRBV27	TGTGCCAGCAGTGTGGGACAGCTACGCGAGCAGTACTTC	CASSVGQLREQYF
TRBJ1-5	15	NA	NA	TRBV19	TGTGCCAGTACAGACAGACGATATAGCAATCAGCCCCAGCATTTT	CASTDRRYSNQPQHF
TRBJ1-2	13	NA	NA	TRBV9	TGTGCCAGCAGCCAAGGGGTGGACTATGGCTACACCTTC	CASSQGVDYGYTF
TRBJ2-5	13	TRBD1	NA	TRBV29-1	TGCAGCGTTGAGGGACAGGTAACCGAGACCCAGTACTTC	CSVEGQVTETQYF
TRBJ2-1	14	NA	NA	TRBV7-2	TGTGCCAGCAGCTTAGCGCAACACCCAGTGGAGCAGTTCTTC	CASSLAQHPVEQFF
TRBJ2-7	13	NA	few	TRBV10-1	TGCGCCTCCGAGGTGGGGTCTCTCTCCGAGCAGTACTTC	CASEVGSLSEQYF
TRBJ1-2	14	NA	NA	TRBV7-9	TGTGCCAGCAGCTTAACTGGGTTCGACTATGGCTACACCTTC	CASSLTGFDYGYTF
TRBJ1-5	16	TRBD1	NA	TRBV7-2	TGTGCCAGCAGCCCCCAGACAGGGTGGGGCAATCAGCCCCAGCATTTT	CASSPQTGWGNQPQHF
TRBJ1-1	14	NA	NA	TRBV7-2	TGTGCCAGCAGCTCCGGAAGAACAGGGTTTCTCATTTCATTT	CASSSGRTGFLISF
TRBJ1-4	14	NA	NA	TRBV5-1	TGCGCCAGCAGCTTCTCGGGGGGCGGTGAAAAACTGTTTTTT	CASSFSGGGEKLFF
TRBJ2-1	16	TRBD1	NA	TRBV5-4	TGTGCCAGCAGCCCTACCAGGGGGCCGCGCCCGAATGAGCAGTTCTTC	CASSPTRGPRPNEQFF
TRBJ1-3	14	NA	once	TRBV30	TGTGCCTGGACAGGGGCATTCTCTGGAAACACCATATATTTT	CAWTGAFSGNTIYF
TRBJ1-1	17	TRBD1	NA	TRBV19	TGTGCCAGTAGTATTAGCAGGGGGCCCCTTATGAACACTGAAGCTTTCTTT	CASSISRGPLMNTEAFF
TRBJ1-1	12	TRBD1	NA	TRBV7-9	TGTGCCAGCAGCCCATCAGACAGGGGGGCTTTCTTT	CASSPSDRGAFF
TRBJ2-1	19	TRBD2	NA	TRBV10-3	TGTGCCATCAGTGGGCCCCCTAGCGGGGGGGTTAACTCCTACAATGAGCAGTTCTTC	CAISGPPSGGVNSYNEQFF
TRBJ1-3	12	NA	NA	TRBV5-4	TGTGCCAGCAGCATTGATGGAAACACCATATATTTT	CASSIDGNTIYF
TRBJ1-5	17	NA	NA	TRBV7-9	TGTGCCAGCAGCTTCGAGGGGTCCGGCGTTGGAAATCAGCCCCAGCATTTT	CASSFEGSGVGNQPQHF
TRBJ2-7	15	NA	NA	TRBV10-1	TGCGCCAGCAGTGAGTCGGTGGTAAAAACCTACGAGCAGTACTTC	CASSESVVKTYEQYF
TRBJ1-5	15	TRBD1	NA	TRBV18	TGTGCCAGCTCACCAGAGACAGGGGATCGGCAGCCCCAGCATTTT	CASSPETGDRQPQHF
TRBJ2-3	21	TRBD2	NA	TRBV19	TGTGCCAGTACCCCCCGGTGGCTAGCGGGGGGGCCCGGAAGGGGCACAGATACGCAGTATTTT	CASTPRWLAGGPGRGTDTQYF
TRBJ1-2	13	NA	NA	TRBV28	TGTGCCAGCAGTGTGTGGACAGTTTATGGCTACACCTTC	CASSVWTVYGYTF
TRBJ1-6	16	TRBD1	NA	TRBV19	TGTGCCAGTAGTATTATGACAGGGACTTTAAATTCACCCCTCCACTTT	CASSIMTGTLNSPLHF
TRBJ1-2	17	TRBD1	NA	TRBV5-6	TGTGCCAGTGACCGCCCGGGACAGGGTCTTTCTAACTATGGCTACACCTTC	CASDRPGQGLSNYGYTF
TRBJ2-2	16	TRBD2	NA	TRBV5-4	TGTGCCAGCAGCGCTACCTTAGCGGGGGGACCCGGGGAGCTGTTTTTT	CASSATLAGGPGELFF
TRBJ1-2	15	TRBD1	NA	TRBV9	TGTGCCAGCAGCGATCTAGCACAGGGGGCACGCGGCTACACCTTC	CASSDLAQGARGYTF
TRBJ1-1	13	TRBD1	NA	TRBV5-1	TGCGCCAGCAGCCCAACAGGGGTCACTGAAGCTTTCTTT	CASSPTGVTEAFF
TRBJ1-5	13	NA	NA	TRBV7-2	TGTGCCAGCAGCTTAATTTCTGGTCAGCCCCAGCATTTT	CASSLISGQPQHF
TRBJ1-4	14	NA	NA	TRBV6-9	TGTGCCAGCAGCCGCAGGGGACTTAATGAAAAACTGTTTTTT	CASSRRGLNEKLFF
TRBJ1-2	14	TRBD1	NA	TRBV10-3	TGTGCCATCAGCAGAGGACAGGGAGACTCTGGCTACACCTTC	CAISRGQGDSGYTF
TRBJ1-5	14	TRBD1	NA	TRBV7-9	TGTGCCAGCAGCTTGGGACAGGGGAATCAGCCCCAGCATTTT	CASSLGQGNQPQHF
TRBJ2-2	13	TRBD1	NA	TRBV6-5	TGTGCCACTGGACAGGGGATCACCGGGGAGCTGTTTTTT	CATGQGITGELFF
TRBJ1-5	15	TRBD1	NA	TRBV24-1	TGTGCCACCAGTGAAACAGGGGGCATCAATCAGCCCCAGCATTTT	CATSETGGINQPQHF
TRBJ2-6	17	TRBD1	few	TRBV7-2	TGTGCCAGCAGCTTGCGGACAGGGCCTTCTGGGGCCAACGTCCTGACTTTC	CASSLRTGPSGANVLTF
TRBJ2-3	16	TRBD1	NA	TRBV11-3	TGTGCCAGCAGCTTAGTTTCGGACAGGGACCCAGATACGCAGTATTTT	CASSLVSDRDPDTQYF
TRBJ2-1	13	NA	NA	TRBV5-6	TGTGCCAGCAGCTTGGTGATCCTTAATGAGCAGTTCTTC	CASSLVILNEQFF
TRBJ2-1	16	TRBD2	NA	TRBV19	TGTGCCAGTAGCCGTCCTCCCGGGGGAGGGGTCAATGAGCAGTTCTTC	CASSRPPGGGVNEQFF
TRBJ1-4	14	TRBD1	NA	TRBV3-1/TRBV3-2	TGTGCCAGCAGCCAGACAGGGGGGGTGGTCAAACTGTTTTTT	CASSQTGGVVKLFF
TRBJ2-2	17	TRBD2	NA	TRBV20-1	TGCAGTGCTAGTAGGCTAGCGGGGGCCTCGAACACCGGGGAGCTGTTTTTT	CSASRLAGASNTGELFF
TRBJ1-5	17	TRBD1	NA	TRBV19	TGTGCCAGTAGGAGGGGGGTAGGGGGCGACGGCAATCAGCCCCAGCATTTT	CASRRGVGGDGNQPQHF
TRBJ1-6	16	NA	NA	TRBV7-3	TGTGCCAGCAGCGCCGGGACCAGACCCGCTAATTCACCCCTCCACTTT	CASSAGTRPANSPLHF
TRBJ1-1	14	NA	NA	TRBV19	TGTGCCAGTACCACCGGACAATTGAACACTGAAGCTTTCTTT	CASTTGQLNTEAFF
TRBJ2-7	12	TRBD1	medium-sized	TRBV29-1	TGCAGCGCCGGGACAGGTCCACTCGAGCAGTACTTC	CSAGTGPLEQYF